This is a list of T cell receptor beta chains from one sample in a study of blood T cell repertoires in COVID-19. Only in-frame clones appear in the TCRdb table, and some are missing; sequencing was by immunoSEQ multiplex PCR. There are 350,000 to 400,000 clones in the sample; roughly nine tenths occur only once, and 1.5% to 2% lies in the top ten. The sequenced sample consisted of PBMCs or T cells enriched from blood (not recorded which). The receptors derive from a woman in her twenties or thirties who had recovered from COVID-19. The CDR3 runs from the conserved cysteine through the conserved F or W.

v_gene,j_gene,CDR3aa
TRBV30,TRBJ2-3,CAWRGLLAGGGSTDTQYF
TRBV7-8,TRBJ2-5,CASSLKGLRETQYF
TRBV2,TRBJ2-7,CASWRGTSGNYEQYF
TRBV27,TRBJ1-2,CASSLGGTALNYGYTF
TRBV19,TRBJ1-2,CASSIVSGDGYTF
TRBV10-3,TRBJ2-3,CAISSSGTTDTQYF
TRBV3-1/TRBV3-2,TRBJ2-2,CASSQITGATNTGELFF
TRBV5-6,TRBJ1-4,CASSRPGTKLPTNEKLFF
TRBV5-5,TRBJ1-6,CASSLTGHYNSPLHF
TRBV24-1,TRBJ1-2,CATSDLGTGPHLHYGYTF
TRBV4-2,TRBJ2-7,CASSQLLAVMTYEQYF
TRBV27,TRBJ1-6,CASSRTPDNYNSPLHF
TRBV28,TRBJ2-1,CASSFLAVSSYNEQFF
TRBV9,TRBJ2-3,CASSVLAGDTQYF
TRBV5-1,TRBJ2-2,CASSGTSGSGELFF
TRBV24-1,TRBJ2-1,CATSQKDRAEYNEQFF
TRBV27,TRBJ1-6,CASGVRGNSPLHF
TRBV10-3,TRBJ2-2,CAISQGTGGWTGELFF
TRBV7-8,TRBJ1-2,CASSLTGDTYGYTF
TRBV6-6,TRBJ1-5,CASSTTVSNQPQHF
TRBV5-6,TRBJ2-1,CASSRGGTASYNEQFF
TRBV24-1,TRBJ1-5,CATSDFGDQPQHF
TRBV18,TRBJ2-1,CASSPSGRALEQFF
TRBV7-2,TRBJ1-2,CASSPAAGIPGGYTF
TRBV6-1,TRBJ1-2,CASSERGGDIYGYTF
TRBV20-1,TRBJ2-7,CSASPSGQGYEQYF
TRBV5-1,TRBJ1-2,CASHQQGARYGYTF
TRBV19,TRBJ2-5,CASSMVSAGGRETQYF
TRBV12-3/TRBV12-4,TRBJ2-1,CASRSGTQNEQFF
TRBV9,TRBJ1-4,CASSPRDRAMEKLFF
TRBV18,TRBJ2-6,CASSPKAASGSPGANVLTF
TRBV6-1,TRBJ2-1,CASSDAGEMVWNYEQFF
TRBV7-9,TRBJ2-7,CASSLVGQVTYEQYF
TRBV27,TRBJ2-7,CASSYQGSGVEQYF
TRBV20-1,TRBJ2-1,CSASPNRGFNEQFF
TRBV9,TRBJ1-1,CASSVGGGRAYEAFF
TRBV7-8,TRBJ2-7,CASSPGYGSGEQYF
TRBV19,TRBJ2-1,CASSTGTSGEGPGEQFF
TRBV12-5,TRBJ2-1,CASGPRVSSYNEQFF
TRBV18,TRBJ2-1,CASSPSFGTGDYNEQFF
TRBV25-1,TRBJ2-7,CASSPLDRDEQYF
TRBV3-1/TRBV3-2,TRBJ2-7,CASSWTGTGLYFYEQYF
TRBV10-3,TRBJ2-5,CATRTGVAETQYF
TRBV3-1/TRBV3-2,TRBJ1-2,CASSRTGVGGYTF
TRBV7-3,TRBJ2-1,CASSPGSYNEQFF
TRBV15,TRBJ1-5,CATTLRTGNQPQHF
TRBV29-1,TRBJ2-3,CSTRLADSTDTQYF
TRBV28,TRBJ1-3,CASTSMQGTTIYF
TRBV30,TRBJ2-7,CAWSVVVGAEQYF
TRBV5-6,TRBJ2-3,CASSHGGSTDTQYF
TRBV7-9,TRBJ2-5,CASRQTGVQETQYF
TRBV24-1,TRBJ2-1,CATSQGDEQFF
TRBV6-1,TRBJ1-5,CASSEPPQAGLQPQHF
TRBV15,TRBJ1-2,CATSSDRLRGYTF